Below, 13 T cell receptor beta chains from the same sample are listed, as sequenced in a study of Ad26.COV2.S vaccination and SARS-CoV-2 variants. Produced via immunoSEQ multiplex PCR; TCRdb's table is partial and in-frame only. This sample has roughly 300,000 clones, with approximately 86% found just once. Treatment: 15 to 20 received Ad26.COV2.S at low or high dose, single or two shots; 5 received placebo; per-sample allocation not given. Vaccine and placebo recipients were sampled on day 63 after the first injection. Sequencing used peripheral blood, obtained in a trial of Ad26.COV2.S vaccine versus placebo. The source of these receptors is a person aged 18-60 years who received the Ad26.COV2.S COVID-19 vaccine or a placebo.

The chain carries TRBV29-1 and TRBJ1-1; a possible D gene is TRBD1 (5 bases). CDR3 length: 12 residues. CDR1 and CDR2 (germline): SQVTM, ANQGSEA. With 6 bases removed from V and 1 base from J, the gap between germline ends came to 9 bases. This chain's CDR3 is CSVGVTNTEAFF. For the CDR3, the DNA is TGCAGCGTGGGGGTGACGAACACTGAAGCTTTCTTT.

This chain connects TRBV28 to TRBJ2-5, with a tentative D call TRBD2 (7 bases). This CDR3 spans 15 amino acids. Trimming pared 8 bases from V and 5 bases from J, leaving 21 bases between. Looked up from germline, CDR1 is MDHEN and CDR2 is SYDVKM. The CDR3 spells CASQGGHREGETQYF. The CDR3 coding sequence is TGTGCCAGCCAAGGAGGCCACAGGGAGGGGGAGACCCAGTACTTC. Combining the CDR3 with reference TRBV28 and TRBJ2-5 gives the whole variable domain DVKVTQSSRYLVKRTGEKVFLECVQDMDHENMFWYRQDPGLGLRLIYFSYDVKMKEKGDIPEGYSVSREKKERFSLILESASTNQTSMYLCASQGGHREGETQYFGPGTRLLVL.

The genes are TRBV4-3 and TRBJ1-2; D perhaps matches TRBD1 (6 bases). The CDR3 totals 15 residues. In germline, CDR1 is LGHNA, CDR2 YSLEER. V lost 8 bases and J lost 0, with 16 bases in between. CDR3 nucleotides: TGCGCCAGCGCCCCTAGCACAGGGTCTAACTATGGCTACACCTTC. Protein: CASAPSTGSNYGYTF.

This chain joins TRBV4-3 and TRBJ2-7; 9 nucleotides line up with TRBD2. CDR3 length: 16 residues. The germline V gene encodes CDR1 LGHNA and CDR2 YSLEER. The junction had 8 bases not matched to a gene; V was cut back by 0 bases and J by 5 bases. This chain's CDR3 is CASSQDAGGRVDEQYF. The CDR3 nucleotides are TGCGCCAGCAGCCAAGATGCCGGCGGGAGGGTGGACGAGCAGTACTTC.

The chain has TRBV19 and TRBJ1-1, with D perhaps matching TRBD1 (5 bases). From germline, CDR1 is LNHDA and CDR2 SQIVND (reference sequence). The CDR3 consists of 15 residues. V was cut by 6 bases and J by 1 base, with 15 bases left in between. The CDR3 region has the DNA TGTGCCAGTAGCGCGACTCTGACAGCGAACACTGAAGCTTTCTTT. Translated, it gives CASSATLTANTEAFF.

This clone was recorded only once. This chain connects TRBV7-2 to TRBJ1-5; D uncertain. The CDR3 loop spans 14 amino acids. Per germline, CDR1 SGHTA and CDR2 FQGNSA. Trimming took 5 bases from V and 4 from J, leaving 12 bases between them. In nucleotides, the CDR3 is TGTGCCAGCAGCCCCGGCCCCGGGAATCAGCCCCAGCATTTT. Encoded protein: CASSPGPGNQPQHF.

This chain uses TRBV7-9 with TRBJ1-1; no reliable D call. The CDR3 spans 13 residues. V lost 2 bases and J 6 bases, leaving 10 bases between the germline ends. CDR1 SEHNR and CDR2 FQNEAQ come from the germline V gene (reference sequence). CDR3 protein: CASSLSVGSEAFF. The CDR3 DNA follows: TGTGCCAGCAGCTTAAGTGTTGGGTCTGAAGCTTTCTTT.

The rearrangement joins TRBV23-1 to TRBJ1-1, with D tentatively TRBD1 (5 bases). TRBV23-1 carries the ORF label, with uncertain function. The CDR3 is 14 residues long. The V gene lost 4 bases and the J gene lost 5 bases, with 14 bases spanning the gap. The CDR3 loop is CASSRGNGGTEAFF. CDR3 DNA sequence: TGCGCCAGCAGTCGAGGGAACGGGGGAACTGAAGCTTTCTTT.

The rearrangement uses TRBV27 and TRBJ1-6, with TRBD1 identical over 7 bases. The CDR3 length is 20 residues. The V gene's germline CDR1 is MNHEY and CDR2 SMNVEV (reference sequence). The V gene end was trimmed by 4 bases and the J gene end by 0 bases; junction bases not matched to a gene: 15. CDR3: CASSWTGPFTRSSYNSPLHF. The CDR3 DNA sequence: TGTGCCAGCAGTTGGACAGGCCCATTTACCCGGAGCTCCTATAATTCACCCCTCCACTTT.

This chain uses TRBV7-9 with TRBJ1-4; TRBD1 matches 8 bases. V shed 5 bases, J shed 7 bases, and the junction held 15 bases outside the gene matches. CDR1 is SEHNR, CDR2 FQNEAQ, per germline (reference sequence). The CDR3 loop spans 17 amino acids. In DNA form, the CDR3 reads TGTGCCAGCAGCCGTGGGACAGGCAAAGGTTCCATTGAAAAACTGTTTTTT. Encoded protein: CASSRGTGKGSIEKLFF.

The chain employs TRBV10-3 and TRBJ2-6; no reliable D call. The V end lost 0 bases, the J end lost 0 bases, and 15 bases lay between the germline ends. Germline values: CDR1 ENHRY, CDR2 SYGVKD. The CDR3 totals 19 residues. Here the CDR3 DNA reads TGTGCCATCAGTGAGTCCTCCCGCAGATTAGGCTCTGGGGCCAACGTCCTGACTTTC. Translating it yields CAISESSRRLGSGANVLTF.

The chain carries TRBV6-7 and TRBJ1-3, with TRBD1 matching over 7 bases. TRBV6-7 is treated as an ORF (open reading frame) with a function not yet certain. V gave up 5 bases and J gave up 0 bases; unmatched junction bases: 7. CDR3 size: 16 residues. CDR3 residues: CASSRQGEGSGNTIYF. CDR3 DNA: TGTGCCAGCAGTAGACAGGGAGAGGGCTCTGGAAACACCATATATTTT.

The count of this clone is one. V is TRBV27 and J is TRBJ1-3; no clear D. The ends were cut back, 0 bases at V and 3 bases at J, with 9 bases in the middle. Per germline, CDR1 MNHEY and CDR2 SMNVEV (reference sequence). The CDR3 covers 15 residues. CDR3 region: CASSLSGESGNTIYF. The CDR3 DNA is TGTGCCAGCAGTTTATCTGGCGAAAGTGGAAACACCATATATTTT.